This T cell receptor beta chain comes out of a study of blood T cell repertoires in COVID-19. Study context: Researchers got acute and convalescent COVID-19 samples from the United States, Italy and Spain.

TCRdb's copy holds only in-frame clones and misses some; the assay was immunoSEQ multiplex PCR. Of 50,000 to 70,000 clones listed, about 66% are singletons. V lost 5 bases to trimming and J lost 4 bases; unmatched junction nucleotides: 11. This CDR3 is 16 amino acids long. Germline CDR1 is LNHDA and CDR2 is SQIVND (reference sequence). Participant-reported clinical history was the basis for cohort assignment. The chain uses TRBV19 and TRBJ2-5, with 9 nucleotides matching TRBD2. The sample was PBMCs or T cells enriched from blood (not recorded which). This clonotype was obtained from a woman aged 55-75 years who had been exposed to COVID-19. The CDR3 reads CASSQGSGGLRETQYF. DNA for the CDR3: TGTGCCAGTAGTCAGGGTAGCGGGGGCCTAAGAGAGACCCAGTACTTC.